The 10 T cell receptor beta chains below come from one sample, sequenced in a study of blood T cell repertoires in COVID-19. Libraries were prepared by immunoSEQ multiplex PCR; TCRdb keeps only in-frame clonotypes and omits some of them. This table holds roughly 300,000 clones, 70% to 90% found once. Specimen: PBMCs or T cells enriched from blood (not recorded which). Source of these receptors: a man aged 30 to 45 who had recovered from COVID-19.

The chain has TRBV7-2 and TRBJ2-7; tentative D call: TRBD2 (6 bases). Trimming took off 2 bases at V and 2 bases at J, with 16 bases between the two ends. The germline CDR1 and CDR2 sequences are SGHTA and FQGNSA. The CDR3 extends over 16 amino acids. CDR3: CASSLNPGDFTYEQYF. CDR3 in DNA: TGTGCCAGCAGCTTAAATCCGGGGGACTTCACCTACGAGCAGTACTTC. Drawing the rest from reference TRBV7-2 and TRBJ2-7, the complete variable domain is GAGVSQSPSNKVTEKGKDVELRCDPISGHTALYWYRQSLGQGLEFLIYFQGNSAPDKSGLPSDRFSAERTGGSVSTLTIQRTQQEDSAVYLCASSLNPGDFTYEQYFGPGTRLTVT.

The chain combines TRBV11-3 with TRBJ2-1, with 8 bases matching TRBD2. The CDR3 spans 18 residues. The ends lost 5 bases at V and 0 bases at J; junction bases unmatched: 12. From germline, CDR1 is SGHNT and CDR2 YENEEA. The CDR3 protein is CASSPRGGEGSSYNEQFF. DNA of the CDR3: TGTGCCAGCAGCCCCCGGGGGGGGGAGGGGAGCTCCTACAATGAGCAGTTCTTC. Together with reference TRBV11-3 and TRBJ2-1, the CDR3 gives the full variable domain: EAGVVQSPRYKIIEKKQPVAFWCNPISGHNTLYWYLQNLGQGPELLIRYENEEAVDDSQLPKDRFSAERLKGVDSTLKIQPAELGDSAVYLCASSPRGGEGSSYNEQFFGPGTRLTVL.

V gene TRBV5-1 combines with J gene TRBJ1-4; the D gene is possibly TRBD1 (6 bases). The V and J ends lost 2 bases and 4 bases respectively, with 9 bases between them. Germline CDR1 SGHRS, CDR2 YFSETQ. This CDR3 has 14 amino acids. The CDR3 bases are TGCGCCAGCAGCTTTGAAGGGGGTAATGAAAAACTGTTTTTT. Protein sequence: CASSFEGGNEKLFF. The full variable domain, in which reference TRBV5-1 and TRBJ1-4 provide the parts outside the CDR3, is KAGVTQTPRYLIKTRGQQVTLSCSPISGHRSVSWYQQTPGQGLQFLFEYFSETQRNKGNFPGRFSGRQFSNSRSEMNVSTLELGDSALYLCASSFEGGNEKLFFGSGTQLSVL.

The chain uses TRBV28 and TRBJ1-1, with 7 bases fitting TRBD1. This CDR3 is 13 amino acids long. In germline, CDR1 is MDHEN, CDR2 SYDVKM. Unmatched junction bases numbered 2, after V lost 6 bases and J lost 1 base. CDR3 residues: CASSYRGNTEAFF. DNA for the CDR3: TGTGCCAGCAGCTACAGGGGGAACACTGAAGCTTTCTTT. The entire variable domain, with the rest obtained from reference TRBV28 and TRBJ1-1, is as follows: DVKVTQSSRYLVKRTGEKVFLECVQDMDHENMFWYRQDPGLGLRLIYFSYDVKMKEKGDIPEGYSVSREKKERFSLILESASTNQTSMYLCASSYRGNTEAFFGQGTRLTVV.

CDR3 residues: CASTSGTRRNYGYTF. CDR3 coding DNA: TGTGCCAGCACCTCCGGGACACGTAGGAACTATGGCTACACCTTC. V usage is TRBV5-4 and J usage is TRBJ1-2; possible D gene TRBD1, 6 bases. The CDR3 has 15 residues. V lost 6 bases and J lost 2, with 17 bases in between. Germline loops: CDR1 SGHNT, CDR2 YYREEE (reference sequence).

The chain couples TRBV7-6 to TRBJ1-3; D gene uncertain. The CDR3 runs 17 residues. Between the trimmed V and J ends, which lost 4 bases and 0 bases, there was a span of 16 bases. Germline V gene lookup returns CDR1 SGHVS and CDR2 FNYEAQ. CDR3 amino acids: CASSSQVSPLSGNTIYF. The CDR3 DNA sequence: TGTGCCAGCAGCTCTCAGGTTTCCCCACTCTCTGGAAACACCATATATTTT.

The chain joins TRBV11-2 to TRBJ2-1, with TRBD2 matching over 11 bases. V gave up 5 bases and J gave up 5 bases; unmatched junction bases: 5. From germline, CDR1 is SGHAT and CDR2 FQNNGV. This CDR3 has 15 residues. This chain's CDR3 is CASSLGTSGNNEQFF. Written as DNA, the CDR3 is TGTGCCAGCAGCCTAGGGACTAGCGGAAACAATGAGCAGTTCTTC.

The chain has TRBV3-1 (or the pseudogene TRBV3-2) and TRBJ1-2; D gene ambiguous. CDR3 length equals 11 residues. Germline CDR1 LGHDT, CDR2 YNNKEL (reference sequence). Trimming took off 1 base at V and 9 bases at J, with 6 bases between the two ends. The CDR3 region is CASSQGQSYTF. The CDR3 bases are TGTGCCAGCAGCCAAGGCCAGAGCTACACCTTC.

The gene calls are TRBV11-3 and TRBJ1-1; no firm D call. With 2 bases removed from V and 0 bases from J, the gap between germline ends came to 10 bases. The CDR3 loop spans 15 amino acids. The germline CDR1 and CDR2 sequences are SGHNT and YENEEA. The chain's CDR3 is CASSLWAEVNTEAFF. CDR3 sequence (DNA): TGTGCCAGCAGCTTATGGGCCGAAGTGAACACTGAAGCTTTCTTT.

A few counts support this clone. The genes are TRBV27 and TRBJ2-1; TRBD2 might be the D (6 bases). The germline V gene has CDR1 MNHEY and CDR2 SMNVEV (reference sequence). The length of the CDR3 is 14 residues. Deletions cut 3 bases from V and 6 bases from J, with 12 bases between. CDR3 sequence (DNA): TGTGCCAGCAGTTTCGGGGGTAGCAGCAATGAGCAGTTCTTC. Encoded protein: CASSFGGSSNEQFF.